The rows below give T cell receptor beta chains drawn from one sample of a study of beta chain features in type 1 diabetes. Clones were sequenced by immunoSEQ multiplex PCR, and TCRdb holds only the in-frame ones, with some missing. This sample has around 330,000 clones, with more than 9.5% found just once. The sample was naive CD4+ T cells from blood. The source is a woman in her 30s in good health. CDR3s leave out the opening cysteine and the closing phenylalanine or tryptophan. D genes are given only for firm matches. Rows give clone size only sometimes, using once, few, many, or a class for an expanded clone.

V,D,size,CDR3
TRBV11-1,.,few,ASSLSDTQETQY
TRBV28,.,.,ASSLTQVINYEQY
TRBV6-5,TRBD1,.,ASSPGTGIHEQY
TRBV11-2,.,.,ASSPGGFETQY
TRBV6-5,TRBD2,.,ASSYGLDSYEQY
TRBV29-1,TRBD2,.,SVKTSGASYEQY
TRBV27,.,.,ASSSDSLSYEQY
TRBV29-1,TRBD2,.,SVVPGLAVGSQF
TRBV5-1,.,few,ASSLLLQYNEQF
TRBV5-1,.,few,ASSLEGRPQETQY
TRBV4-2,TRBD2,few,ASSQDRGTSLPEQF
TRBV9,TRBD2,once,ASSVAVSTGGNEQF
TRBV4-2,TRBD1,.,ASSPTDRVQNTIY
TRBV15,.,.,ATSREELRGEQY
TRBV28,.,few,ASSFGGGGDNQPQH
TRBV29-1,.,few,SATGPPGDEQY
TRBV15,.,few,ATSLGVSNEQF
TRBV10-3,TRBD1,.,AITGTGASNEQF
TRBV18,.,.,ASSFGGPTEAF
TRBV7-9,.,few,ASSLTAVLETQY